Presented here are 32 T cell receptor beta chains from one specimen sequenced in a study of cytomegalovirus exposure and HLA in healthy donors. The PCR contained 60 Vbeta and 13 Jbeta primers. Clones were read by immunoSEQ multiplex PCR, and TCRdb kept only the in-frame ones, dropping some. The sample has about 130,000 clones; over 60% are singletons. Sequencing used PBMCs. These receptors were collected from a human donor in good health.

V usage is TRBV5-4 and J usage is TRBJ2-2, with TRBD2 identical over 11 bases. The CDR3 contains 15 residues. Germline-derived CDR1 and CDR2 are SGHNT and YYREEE (reference sequence). Trimming at V came to 5 bases and at J to 6 bases, leaving 6 bases not matched to a gene. The CDR3 region has the DNA TGTGCCAGCAGGCCCGGGACTAGCGGCCCCGGGGAGCTGTTTTTT. Translated: CASRPGTSGPGELFF.

This clone was observed a handful of times. The chain combines TRBV5-1 with TRBJ1-6; D remains unclear. V lost 5 bases and J 1 base, leaving 10 bases between the germline ends. Germline CDR1 SGHRS, CDR2 YFSETQ. The CDR3 is 15 amino acids. The CDR3 spells CASSVSVSYNSPLHF. The DNA for the CDR3 is TGCGCCAGCAGTGTCAGTGTATCCTATAATTCACCCCTCCACTTT.

The chain uses TRBV7-9 and TRBJ2-7, with D possibly TRBD2 on 5 matching bases. This CDR3 is built from 16 residues. Germline CDR1 SEHNR, CDR2 FQNEAQ (reference sequence). V was clipped by 2 bases and J by 0 bases, with 14 bases between them. The CDR3 nucleotides read TGTGCCAGCAGCTTATCGGGGTCAGGACGCTCCTACGAGCAGTACTTC. This translates into CASSLSGSGRSYEQYF.

This clone came up once. The chain couples TRBV7-9 to TRBJ2-7, with D possibly matching TRBD1 (6 bases). The germline V gene encodes CDR1 SEHNR and CDR2 FQNEAQ (reference sequence). The CDR3 covers 16 residues. Between the trimmed V and J ends, which lost 0 bases and 1 base, there was a span of 13 bases. CDR3 DNA sequence: TGTGCCAGCAGCTTAGCTTGGCAGGGGTCTTCCTACGAGCAGTACTTC. This encodes CASSLAWQGSSYEQYF.

The CDR3 nucleotides are TGTGCCAGCAGCTTGGTAGGGGCCAACGTCCTGACTTTC. This gives the protein CASSLVGANVLTF. The chain uses TRBV5-4 and TRBJ2-6; D not certain. V lost 0 bases to trimming and J lost 4 bases, with 2 bases between them. The germline CDR1 and CDR2 sequences are SGHNT and YYREEE (reference sequence). This CDR3 spans 13 amino acids.

The rearrangement uses TRBV6-5 and TRBJ1-1; 8 positions agree with TRBD1. V trimming: 4 bases; J trimming: 6 bases; junction bases outside the gene matches: 13. The CDR3 runs 16 residues. The germline V gene encodes CDR1 MNHEY and CDR2 SVGAGI. CDR3 sequence: CASSSGQGLLYAEAFF. CDR3 coding DNA: TGTGCCAGCAGTTCAGGACAGGGTCTATTATACGCTGAAGCTTTCTTT.

This clone occurred a few times. The V gene is TRBV6-5, the J gene TRBJ1-5; D is perhaps TRBD1 (5 bases). CDR3 length: 14 amino acids. CDR1 and CDR2 (germline): MNHEY, SVGAGI. Trimming removed 6 bases at V and 7 bases at J, with 16 bases between. The CDR3 nucleotides are TGTGCCAGCAGGGGAGGACATCAGGGACAGCCCCAGCATTTT. It encodes CASRGGHQGQPQHF.

The chain uses TRBV19 and TRBJ1-5; D unclear. CDR1 and CDR2 from the germline V gene are LNHDA and SQIVND (reference sequence). This CDR3 is 13 amino acids long. V dropped 8 bases and J dropped 6 bases, with 14 bases sitting between them. In DNA, the CDR3 is TGTGCCAGTTCTTGGAGCGAGGGTCAGCCCCAGCATTTT. The encoded protein is CASSWSEGQPQHF.

V and J are TRBV18 and TRBJ2-1; D is uncertain. Germline CDR1 reads KGHSH; CDR2 reads LQKENI. The V end was cut by 1 base, the J end by 1 base, with 8 bases between. The CDR3 extends over 15 amino acids. The CDR3 DNA sequence: TGTGCCAGCTCACCACGAACAGCTTCCTACAATGAGCAGTTCTTC. Encoded protein: CASSPRTASYNEQFF.

The rearrangement links TRBV7-9 to TRBJ2-3, with 10 bases identical to TRBD2. Germline V lookup: CDR1 SEHNR, CDR2 FQNEAQ (reference sequence). Trimming removed 6 bases from V and 3 bases from J; junction bases left unmatched: 9. This CDR3 contains 16 residues. CDR3 loop: CASRPLAGGTTDTQYF. The CDR3 bases are TGTGCCAGCAGACCCTTAGCGGGGGGTACTACAGATACGCAGTATTTT.

V and J are TRBV7-2 and TRBJ2-5; the D gene is possibly TRBD2 (5 bases). V was clipped by 4 bases and J by 5 bases, with 14 bases between them. Germline V gene lookup returns CDR1 SGHTA and CDR2 FQGNSA. This CDR3 is built from 14 residues. The CDR3 region has the DNA TGTGCCAGCAGCTCGGAACTAGGTATGGAGACCCAGTACTTC. It codes for CASSSELGMETQYF.

This chain joins TRBV4-2 and TRBJ1-4, with 9 bases identical to TRBD1. Germline loops: CDR1 LGHNA, CDR2 YNFKEQ. V shed 1 base, J shed 8 bases, and the junction held 5 bases outside the gene matches. This CDR3 spans 15 amino acids. The CDR3 here is CASSQGGTGREKLFF. DNA for the CDR3: TGTGCCAGCAGCCAAGGCGGGACAGGGAGGGAAAAACTGTTTTTT.

The CDR3, as DNA: TGTGCCAGCAGTGGGCCGGGACAGGGGGACTATGGCTACACCTTC. This encodes CASSGPGQGDYGYTF. The V gene is TRBV6-1, the J gene TRBJ1-2; TRBD1 agrees at 11 bases. Germline V gives CDR1 MNHNS, CDR2 SASEGT. Trimming cost V 4 bases and J 3 bases; bases outside gene matches: 4. The CDR3 totals 15 residues.

The chain is built from TRBV7-6 and TRBJ1-4, with 7 bases aligning to TRBD1. CDR3 length: 16 residues. J lost 4 bases, V lost 3 bases, and 8 bases had no gene match. Per germline, CDR1 SGHVS and CDR2 FNYEAQ. For the CDR3, the DNA is TGTGCCAGCAGCTTGGGGTCGACAGGGAGTAATGAAAAACTGTTTTTT. This encodes CASSLGSTGSNEKLFF.

The chain has TRBV11-2 and TRBJ1-1; no firm D call. CDR1 is SGHAT and CDR2 is FQNNGV in the germline V gene. The V end was cut by 8 bases, the J end by 8 bases, with 12 bases between. The CDR3 length is 11 residues. As DNA, the CDR3 is TGTGCCAGCCACAAGTCCTCCGAAGCTTTCTTT. This encodes CASHKSSEAFF.

This clone was seen more than once but under ten times. The V gene is TRBV5-1, the J gene TRBJ1-2; the match to TRBD1 covers 9 bases. V lost 4 bases to trimming and J lost 8 bases; unmatched junction nucleotides: 12. Germline loops: CDR1 SGHRS, CDR2 YFSETQ. The length of the CDR3 is 15 residues. Here the CDR3 reads CASSGTGQGPPGYTF. For the CDR3, the DNA is TGCGCCAGCAGCGGAACGGGACAGGGACCTCCGGGCTACACCTTC. Together with reference TRBV5-1 and TRBJ1-2, the CDR3 gives the full variable domain: KAGVTQTPRYLIKTRGQQVTLSCSPISGHRSVSWYQQTPGQGLQFLFEYFSETQRNKGNFPGRFSGRQFSNSRSEMNVSTLELGDSALYLCASSGTGQGPPGYTFGSGTRLTVV.

The chain carries TRBV11-2 and TRBJ1-1; unclear D gene. Looked up from germline, CDR1 is SGHAT and CDR2 is FQNNGV. The V gene lost 0 bases and the J gene lost 3 bases, with 8 bases spanning the gap. This CDR3 comprises 14 residues. The CDR3 coding sequence is TGTGCCAGCAGCTTAGATCCCGACTACACTGAAGCTTTCTTT. As protein: CASSLDPDYTEAFF. The whole variable domain, filled in from reference TRBV11-2 and TRBJ1-1, reads EAGVAQSPRYKIIEKRQSVAFWCNPISGHATLYWYQQILGQGPKLLIQFQNNGVVDDSQLPKDRFSAERLKGVDSTLKIQPAKLEDSAVYLCASSLDPDYTEAFFGQGTRLTVV.

The table lists this clone with a few counts. The rearrangement joins TRBV19 to TRBJ1-5; D possibly corresponds to TRBD1 (5 bases). V was shortened by 5 bases and J by 11 bases, with 16 bases between the two germline ends. The V gene's germline CDR1 is LNHDA and CDR2 SQIVND (reference sequence). The CDR3 loop spans 13 amino acids. CDR3 bases: TGTGCCAGTAGTGGGGCTTCTGGGTTCGCCCAGCATTTT. It yields the protein CASSGASGFAQHF.

J is TRBJ1-5 and V is TRBV2; tentatively, D is TRBD1 (6 bases). Germline V gene sequence: CDR1 SNHLY, CDR2 FYNNEI. The CDR3 is 15 residues long. V gave up 6 bases and J gave up 1 base, with 13 bases separating them. The CDR3 loop reads CASRGAAGSNQPQHF. CDR3 DNA sequence: TGTGCCAGCAGGGGGGCAGCTGGAAGCAATCAGCCCCAGCATTTT. Variable domain in full (rest from reference TRBV2 and TRBJ1-5): EPEVTQTPSHQVTQMGQEVILRCVPISNHLYFYWYRQILGQKVEFLVSFYNNEISEKSEIFDDQFSVERPDGSNFTLKIRSTKLEDSAMYFCASRGAAGSNQPQHFGDGTRLSIL.

This chain joins TRBV6-5 and TRBJ1-1; a weak D match, TRBD1 (5 bases). Deletions cut 6 bases from V and 0 bases from J, with 14 bases between. CDR3 length equals 15 residues. Germline V gives CDR1 MNHEY, CDR2 SVGAGI. In nucleotides, the CDR3 is TGTGCCAGCAGGCGGACACAGCCCATGAACACTGAAGCTTTCTTT. Translating it yields CASRRTQPMNTEAFF.

This clone occurred once. This sequence joins TRBV9 and TRBJ2-7; 8 nucleotides match TRBD2. Germline lookup yields CDR1 SGDLS and CDR2 YYNGEE. Trimming removed 3 bases from V and 4 bases from J; junction bases left unmatched: 9. This CDR3 is built from 15 residues. The CDR3 coding sequence is TGTGCCAGCAGCGCTGATGAGCGGGGGACTTACGAGCAGTACTTC. Its translation: CASSADERGTYEQYF.

The V and J genes are TRBV6-6 and TRBJ2-3, with a weak D call TRBD1 (6 bases). The germline V and J ends were trimmed by 7 bases and 12 bases, with 14 bases remaining between them. Per germline, CDR1 MNHNY and CDR2 SVGAGI (reference sequence). The CDR3 runs 11 residues. This chain's CDR3 is CASNEAGVQYF. The CDR3 nucleotides read TGTGCCAGCAATGAGGCAGGGGTTCAGTATTTT.

This sequence joins TRBV9 and TRBJ2-1; 10 bases match TRBD1. The CDR3 runs 14 residues. Germline assignment: CDR1 SGDLS and CDR2 YYNGEE. The V and J ends lost 0 bases and 9 bases, in that order; junction bases with no gene match: 3. The CDR3 DNA reads as TGTGCCAGCAGCGTAGGGACAGGGGGATCTGAGCAGTTCTTC. This encodes CASSVGTGGSEQFF.

The rearrangement joins TRBV7-2 to TRBJ1-2; 9 nucleotides agree with TRBD1. CDR1 SGHTA and CDR2 FQGNSA come from the germline V gene. Germline trimming cut 5 bases from V and 8 bases from J; bases unmatched to any gene: 12. CDR3 length: 15 amino acids. As DNA, the CDR3 is TGTGCCAGCAGCGCCCACCGGGACAGGGATATAGGCTACACCTTC. This encodes CASSAHRDRDIGYTF.

The V call is TRBV6-5, the J call TRBJ2-5, with D perhaps matching TRBD1 (6 bases). CDR3 length: 15 residues. Per the germline V gene, CDR1 is MNHEY and CDR2 is SVGAGI. With 6 bases removed from V and 2 bases from J, the gap between germline ends came to 16 bases. Here the CDR3 reads CASSLARTAQETQYF. The CDR3 DNA is TGTGCCAGCAGCCTGGCCCGGACAGCTCAAGAGACCCAGTACTTC.

The chain uses TRBV7-2 and TRBJ2-1; 10 bases fit TRBD1. Trimming at V came to 5 bases and at J to 10 bases, leaving 14 bases not matched to a gene. Germline assignment: CDR1 SGHTA and CDR2 FQGNSA. The CDR3 is 16 amino acids. The CDR3 region is CASSPIVVGQGREQFF. The CDR3 region has the DNA TGTGCCAGCAGCCCGATCGTGGTGGGACAGGGGCGAGAGCAGTTCTTC.

As DNA, the CDR3 is TGTGCCAGCAGGGACAGGACGGAGGTCCACGAGCAGTACTTC. Translating gives CASRDRTEVHEQYF. V and J are TRBV6-5 and TRBJ2-7; TRBD1 aligns across 7 bases. Germline values: CDR1 MNHEY, CDR2 SVGAGI. The CDR3 has 14 amino acids. Trimming removed 6 bases from V and 5 bases from J; junction bases left unmatched: 10.

The V call is TRBV7-2, the J call TRBJ2-1; D is uncertain. Germline V gene sequence: CDR1 SGHTA, CDR2 FQGNSA. V dropped 1 base and J dropped 10 bases, with 11 bases sitting between them. The CDR3 length is 13 residues. The DNA of the CDR3 is TGTGCCAGCAGCTTAGTCGGTCCCGGGGAGCAGTTCTTC. This codes for CASSLVGPGEQFF.

The V and J genes are TRBV6-5 and TRBJ2-2; a possible D gene is TRBD2 (6 bases). The CDR3 length is 15 residues. Germline CDR1 reads MNHEY; CDR2 reads SVGAGI. Trimming removed 6 bases from V and 5 bases from J, with 16 bases in between. The CDR3 DNA sequence: TGTGCCAGCAGCACCGGGACTCATAGAACCGGGGAGCTGTTTTTT. It is translated as CASSTGTHRTGELFF.

The V call is TRBV25-1, the J call TRBJ2-1, with 9 bases aligning to TRBD2. CDR3 size: 15 residues. Germline lookup yields CDR1 MGHDK and CDR2 SYGVNS. V was clipped by 7 bases and J by 9 bases; unmatched bases: 13. The CDR3 here is CASNPASGGRSEQFF. The CDR3 DNA sequence: TGTGCCAGCAACCCAGCCAGCGGGGGGCGGAGTGAGCAGTTCTTC.

The genes are TRBV19 and TRBJ2-1; a possible D gene is TRBD2 (7 bases). CDR3 length: 15 residues. Trimming left V 3 bases short and J 8 bases short, with 17 bases between. Germline lookup yields CDR1 LNHDA and CDR2 SQIVND (reference sequence). CDR3 protein: CASSISRGGADEQFF. In nucleotides, the CDR3 is TGTGCCAGTAGTATTTCGAGGGGGGGAGCAGATGAGCAGTTCTTC.

This clone is a singleton in its sample. The genes are TRBV2 and TRBJ2-2, with 7 bases fitting TRBD1. The V and J ends lost 2 bases and 5 bases, in that order; junction bases with no gene match: 8. This CDR3 has 16 residues. The germline V gene encodes CDR1 SNHLY and CDR2 FYNNEI. This CDR3 reads CASSEPEGARTGELFF. The CDR3 DNA reads as TGTGCCAGCAGTGAACCTGAGGGGGCGAGGACCGGGGAGCTGTTTTTT.